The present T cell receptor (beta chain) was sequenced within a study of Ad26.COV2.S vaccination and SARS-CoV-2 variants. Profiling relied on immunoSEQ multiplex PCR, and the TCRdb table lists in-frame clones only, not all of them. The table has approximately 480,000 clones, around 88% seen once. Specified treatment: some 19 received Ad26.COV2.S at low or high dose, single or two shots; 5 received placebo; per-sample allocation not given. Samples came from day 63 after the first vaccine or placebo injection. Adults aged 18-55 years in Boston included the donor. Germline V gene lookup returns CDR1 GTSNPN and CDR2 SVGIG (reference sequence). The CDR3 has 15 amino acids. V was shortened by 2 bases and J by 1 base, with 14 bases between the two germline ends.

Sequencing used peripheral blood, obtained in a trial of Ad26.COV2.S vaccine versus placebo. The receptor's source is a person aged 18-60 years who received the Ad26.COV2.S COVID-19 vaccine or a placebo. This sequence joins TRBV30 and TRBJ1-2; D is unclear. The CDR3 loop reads CAWSRVGRINYGYTF. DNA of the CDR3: TGTGCCTGGAGTCGAGTAGGACGGATTAACTATGGCTACACCTTC. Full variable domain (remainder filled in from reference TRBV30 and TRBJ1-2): SQTIHQWPATLVQPVGSPLSLECTVEGTSNPNLYWYRQAAGRGLQLLFYSVGIGQISSEVPQNLSASRPQDRQFILSSKKLLLSDSGFYLCAWSRVGRINYGYTFGSGTRLTVV.